This T cell receptor (beta chain) was profiled in a study of early T cells in non-severe SARS-CoV-2 infection. CDR1 is DFQATT and CDR2 is SNEGSKA in the germline V gene (reference sequence). The CDR3 totals 13 residues. The V and J ends lost 6 bases and 5 bases, in that order; junction bases with no gene match: 7. TCRdb analysed the 5' RACE reads with MiXCR anew, one entry per CDR3 protein. The sample consists of about 60,000 distinct CDR3 sequences, roughly 18% of them appearing once. The source is an adult who was a healthcare worker with PCR-confirmed SARS-CoV-2 infection or an uninfected control (not recorded which). The chain employs TRBV20-1 and TRBJ1-1; 9 nucleotides match TRBD1. The sequencing here drew on whole blood, taken at baseline. CDR3 sequence (DNA): TGCAGTGCGGCGGGACAGGGAACAACTGAAGCTTTCTTT. Translating gives CSAAGQGTTEAFF.